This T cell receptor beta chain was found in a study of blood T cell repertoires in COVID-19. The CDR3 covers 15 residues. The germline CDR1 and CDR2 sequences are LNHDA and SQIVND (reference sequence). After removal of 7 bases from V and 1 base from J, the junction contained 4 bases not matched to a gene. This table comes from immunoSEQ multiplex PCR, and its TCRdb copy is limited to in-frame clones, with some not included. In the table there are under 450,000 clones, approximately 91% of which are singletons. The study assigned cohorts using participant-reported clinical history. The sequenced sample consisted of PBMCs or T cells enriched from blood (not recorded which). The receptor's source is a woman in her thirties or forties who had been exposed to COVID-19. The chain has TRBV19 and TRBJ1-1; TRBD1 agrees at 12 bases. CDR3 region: CASIGTGGPNTEAFF. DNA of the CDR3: TGTGCCAGTATAGGGACAGGGGGCCCGAACACTGAAGCTTTCTTT.